The 22 T cell receptor beta chains below come from one sample, sequenced in a study of blood T cell repertoires in COVID-19. Data came from immunoSEQ multiplex PCR; TCRdb stores just in-frame clones and leaves some out. The sample holds about 140,000 clones; around 89% are singletons and the top ten take 3% to 3.5%. Material: peripheral blood. The receptors were gathered from an older woman with active COVID-19.

The chain links TRBV7-2 to TRBJ1-5, with D unresolved. Germline loops: CDR1 SGHTA, CDR2 FQGNSA. V lost 0 bases and J 6 bases, leaving 9 bases between the germline ends. CDR3 length: 14 amino acids. The CDR3 DNA reads as TGTGCCAGCAGCTTAGCGATTCGGGTTCAGCCCCAGCATTTT. It is translated as CASSLAIRVQPQHF.

This clone was seen more than once but under ten times. Other DNA sequences within the sample encode an identical CDR3. The V gene is TRBV30, the J gene TRBJ1-5; no firm D call. Germline assignment: CDR1 GTSNPN and CDR2 SVGIG (reference sequence). V gave up 0 bases and J gave up 4 bases, with 7 bases separating them. The CDR3 totals 13 residues. The CDR3 DNA follows: TGTGCCTGGAGTGTGGAGGGAAATCAGCCCCAGCATTTT. Translated: CAWSVEGNQPQHF.

V gene TRBV7-8 combines with J gene TRBJ1-1; no reliable D call. The CDR3 contains 15 residues. V lost 5 bases to trimming and J lost 0 bases, with 13 bases between them. Germline V CDR1 and CDR2: SGHVS, FQNEAQ. Here the CDR3 DNA reads TGTGCCAGCAGCCCCGGAGGGCAGCTGAACACTGAAGCTTTCTTT. This encodes CASSPGGQLNTEAFF.

This chain joins TRBV27 and TRBJ2-3; 10 nucleotides agree with TRBD1. With 6 bases clipped from V and 3 bases from J, the junction kept 3 bases outside the gene matches. Per the germline V gene, CDR1 is MNHEY and CDR2 is SMNVEV (reference sequence). The CDR3 covers 14 residues. CDR3 residues: CASRRQGATDTQYF. The CDR3 DNA reads as TGTGCCAGCAGGAGACAGGGGGCAACAGATACGCAGTATTTT.

The chain uses TRBV5-4 and TRBJ2-7, with TRBD1 matching over 9 bases. This CDR3 has 15 residues. V was pared by 0 bases and J by 4 bases, with 5 bases of the junction left unmatched. Germline CDR1 and CDR2: SGHNT and YYREEE (reference sequence). CDR3 nucleotide sequence: TGTGCCAGCAGCTTGGCGGGACAGGGAAAGTACGAGCAGTACTTC. It yields the protein CASSLAGQGKYEQYF.

The chain uses TRBV10-1 and TRBJ2-1; 8 nucleotides agree with TRBD2. V shed 4 bases and J 9 bases; nucleotides not matched to a gene: 8. This CDR3 is built from 14 residues. Germline CDR1 and CDR2: WNHNN and SYGVQD (reference sequence). The CDR3 is CASSVGLDDAEQFF. The CDR3 DNA follows: TGCGCCAGCAGTGTGGGACTAGATGATGCTGAGCAGTTCTTC.

This clone was found once. The CDR3 reads CASSSAGTSGATSTDTQYF. CDR3 bases: TGCGCCAGCAGCTCCGCCGGGACTAGCGGAGCGACTAGCACAGATACGCAGTATTTT. V is TRBV5-1 and J is TRBJ2-3; 11 bases line up with TRBD2. Trimming took 3 bases from V and 0 from J; bases not matched to a gene: 12. CDR1 SGHRS and CDR2 YFSETQ come from the germline V gene. This CDR3 has 19 residues.

This chain connects TRBV2 to TRBJ1-1; 7 nucleotides agree with TRBD1. There are 16 residues in the CDR3. V shed 6 bases, J shed 12 bases, and the junction held 22 bases outside the gene matches. The V gene's germline CDR1 is SNHLY and CDR2 FYNNEI. Here the CDR3 DNA reads TGTGCCAGCAGACTGCCCGGACAGGTAAATGGAATCGTCCCTTTCTTT. Protein product: CASRLPGQVNGIVPFF.

The rearrangement joins TRBV7-3 to TRBJ2-4; tentatively, D is TRBD2 (7 bases). The CDR3 loop spans 15 amino acids. Looked up from germline, CDR1 is SGHTA and CDR2 is FQGTGA. V was clipped by 6 bases and J by 2 bases, with 14 bases between them. CDR3 protein: CASSLGGGPKNIQYF. The DNA for the CDR3 is TGTGCCAGCAGTCTAGGGGGAGGGCCCAAAAACATTCAGTACTTC.

The J gene is TRBJ2-2, the V gene TRBV18, with TRBD1 matching 9 bases. The CDR3 has 18 amino acids. The V and J ends lost 3 bases and 1 base, in that order; junction bases with no gene match: 9. The germline CDR1 and CDR2 sequences are KGHSH and LQKENI. The CDR3 DNA reads as TGTGCCAGCTCACCCAGACAGGGGGGATTAAAGAACACCGGGGAGCTGTTTTTT. It codes for CASSPRQGGLKNTGELFF.

This clone was counted once. This chain links TRBV11-2 with TRBJ2-1; 13 bases are shared with TRBD2. CDR3 length: 18 amino acids. Unmatched junction bases numbered 7, after V lost 1 base and J lost 4 bases. Germline CDR1 SGHAT, CDR2 FQNNGV. The CDR3 is CASSLGLAGGRAYNEQFF. The CDR3 region has the DNA TGTGCCAGCAGCTTAGGACTAGCGGGAGGTAGGGCTTACAATGAGCAGTTCTTC. Using reference TRBV11-2 and TRBJ2-1 for the parts outside the CDR3, the full variable domain is EAGVAQSPRYKIIEKRQSVAFWCNPISGHATLYWYQQILGQGPKLLIQFQNNGVVDDSQLPKDRFSAERLKGVDSTLKIQPAKLEDSAVYLCASSLGLAGGRAYNEQFFGPGTRLTVL.

The V and J genes are TRBV4-1 and TRBJ2-3; weak D call: TRBD2 (5 bases). This CDR3 contains 12 residues. Germline CDR1 and CDR2: MGHRA and YSYEKL. Trimming shortened V by 5 bases and J by 6 bases, and 9 bases separated the two germline ends. The CDR3 DNA sequence: TGCGCCAGCAGCGGGAGCGCCGATACGCAGTATTTT. Protein: CASSGSADTQYF.

The CDR3 reads CASWRREAISYEQYF. The DNA for the CDR3 is TGTGCCAGCTGGCGTCGGGAGGCGATCTCCTACGAGCAGTACTTC. The V gene is TRBV6-5, the J gene TRBJ2-7, with 7 bases aligning to TRBD2. The CDR3 contains 15 residues. From germline, CDR1 is MNHEY and CDR2 SVGAGI. Unmatched junction bases numbered 10, after V lost 8 bases and J lost 0 bases.

V is TRBV2 and J is TRBJ1-2; 7 nucleotides line up with TRBD1. CDR1 is SNHLY, CDR2 FYNNEI, per germline. Trimming took 6 bases from V and 6 from J; bases not matched to a gene: 4. CDR3 length: 12 amino acids. The CDR3 sequence is CASRQTGNGYTF. The CDR3 DNA is TGTGCCAGCAGGCAGACAGGGAATGGCTACACCTTC.

The chain uses TRBV9 and TRBJ1-2, with no clear D. The germline gives CDR1 SGDLS, CDR2 YYNGEE. This CDR3 comprises 16 residues. V shed 4 bases and J shed 1 base, with 17 bases lying between them. The CDR3 region has the DNA TGTGCCAGCAGCCTCCTAATGGAGGAAAGTAACTATGGCTACACCTTC. This sequence encodes CASSLLMEESNYGYTF.

The chain has TRBV5-1 and TRBJ1-5; TRBD1 matches 12 bases. This CDR3 region has 15 residues. Germline V gives CDR1 SGHRS, CDR2 YFSETQ. V shed 5 bases, J shed 6 bases, and the junction held 6 bases outside the gene matches. CDR3 sequence: CASSSGTGGRQPQHF. The CDR3 bases are TGCGCCAGCAGTTCCGGGACAGGGGGCCGTCAGCCCCAGCATTTT.

V is TRBV18 and J is TRBJ1-5, with D perhaps matching TRBD1 (6 bases). This CDR3 is built from 15 residues. Trimming took 3 bases from V and 10 from J, leaving 19 bases between them. Germline assignment: CDR1 KGHSH and CDR2 LQKENI. The CDR3 DNA follows: TGTGCCAGCTCACCTTCTGGGGGGGGCGAGGGACCCCAGCATTTT. Its protein product is CASSPSGGGEGPQHF.

V and J are TRBV5-4 and TRBJ2-7; tentative D call: TRBD2 (6 bases). The CDR3 is 13 amino acids. Between the trimmed V and J ends, which lost 5 bases and 6 bases, there was a span of 15 bases. From germline, CDR1 is SGHNT and CDR2 YYREEE (reference sequence). The CDR3 loop reads CASREAGKGEQYF. As DNA, the CDR3 is TGTGCCAGCAGGGAGGCGGGGAAAGGCGAGCAGTACTTC.

This chain connects TRBV4-1 to TRBJ2-3, with D perhaps matching TRBD1 (6 bases). Between the trimmed V and J ends, which lost 2 bases and 3 bases, there was a span of 9 bases. The CDR3 spans 14 residues. Germline CDR1 MGHRA, CDR2 YSYEKL. The CDR3 DNA is TGCGCCAGCAGCCAAAGGACAGTAACAGATACGCAGTATTTT. Amino acid sequence: CASSQRTVTDTQYF.

This clone was found a few times. The V and J genes are TRBV7-9 and TRBJ2-1, with D tentatively TRBD2 (5 bases). The CDR3 contains 16 residues. Trimming removed 4 bases at V and 0 bases at J, with 13 bases between. CDR1 and CDR2 (germline): SEHNR, FQNEAQ (reference sequence). CDR3 sequence reads: CASSYLSGNSYNEQFF. In nucleotides, the CDR3 is TGTGCCAGCAGCTACCTTTCCGGGAACTCCTACAATGAGCAGTTCTTC. The full variable domain, its missing parts supplied by reference TRBV7-9 and TRBJ2-1, is DTGVSQNPRHKITKRGQNVTFRCDPISEHNRLYWYRQTLGQGPEFLTYFQNEAQLEKSRLLSDRFSAERPKGSFSTLEIQRTEQGDSAMYLCASSYLSGNSYNEQFFGPGTRLTVL.

The gene calls are TRBV30 and TRBJ2-7; 10 nucleotides align to TRBD1. The CDR3 is 14 residues long. CDR1 and CDR2 (germline): GTSNPN, SVGIG (reference sequence). Germline trimming cut 3 bases from V and 6 bases from J; bases unmatched to any gene: 8. The CDR3 protein is CAWSGGTGEGEQYF. CDR3 DNA: TGTGCCTGGAGCGGTGGGACAGGGGAGGGCGAGCAGTACTTC.

The chain is built from TRBV30 and TRBJ1-2; D remains ambiguous. The CDR3 length is 15 residues. Germline loops: CDR1 GTSNPN, CDR2 SVGIG (reference sequence). Trimming removed 7 bases from V and 0 bases from J, with 18 bases in between. The chain's CDR3 is CALLVRVSANYGYTF. The CDR3 DNA reads as TGTGCCTTGTTAGTCCGGGTCTCAGCTAACTATGGCTACACCTTC.